This T cell receptor beta chain appears in the sequencing data of a study of Ad26.COV2.S vaccination and SARS-CoV-2 variants. The wider study: Donor had been placed in the Ad26.COV2.S arm of the COV1001 trial. Administration of Ad26.COV2.S was intramuscular, either once or twice 56 days apart. Study-level points and caveats: Substantial post-vaccination breadth of spike-specific CD8+ and CD4+ T cell responses was reported.

Treatment defined: some 20 received Ad26.COV2.S at low or high dose, single or two shots; about 5 received placebo; per-sample allocation not given. It was on day 63 after the first vaccine or placebo injection that samples were taken. The CDR3 is made up of 13 amino acids. With 4 bases removed from V and 7 bases from J, the gap between germline ends came to 14 bases. Germline loops: CDR1 SNHLY, CDR2 FYNNEI. The sample holds a few counts of this clone. Its cognate antigen is unknown. Some clones are missing from TCRdb's copy, which holds only in-frame ones; the method was immunoSEQ multiplex PCR. The sample has hundreds of thousands of clones; roughly 89% are singletons.

This chain connects TRBV2 to TRBJ2-7, with D possibly matching TRBD2 (5 bases). The sequencing used peripheral blood, collected in a trial of Ad26.COV2.S vaccine versus placebo. This clonotype was sampled from a person aged 18 to 65 who received the Ad26.COV2.S COVID-19 vaccine or a placebo. The CDR3 DNA follows: TGTGCCAGCAGTGGTGCGAGATCGGGGGAGCAGTACGTC. Its translation is CASSGARSGEQYV.